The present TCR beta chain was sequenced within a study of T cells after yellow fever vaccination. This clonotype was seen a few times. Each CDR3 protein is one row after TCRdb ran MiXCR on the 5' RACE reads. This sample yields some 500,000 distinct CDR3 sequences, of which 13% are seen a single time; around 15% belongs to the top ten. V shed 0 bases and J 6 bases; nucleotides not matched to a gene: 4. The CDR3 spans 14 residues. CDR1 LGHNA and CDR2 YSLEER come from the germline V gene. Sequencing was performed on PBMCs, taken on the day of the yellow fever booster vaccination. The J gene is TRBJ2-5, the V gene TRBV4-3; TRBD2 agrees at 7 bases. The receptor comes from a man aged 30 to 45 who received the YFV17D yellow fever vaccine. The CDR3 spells CASSQEGGSKTQYF. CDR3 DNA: TGCGCCAGCAGCCAAGAAGGCGGGAGCAAGACCCAGTACTTC.